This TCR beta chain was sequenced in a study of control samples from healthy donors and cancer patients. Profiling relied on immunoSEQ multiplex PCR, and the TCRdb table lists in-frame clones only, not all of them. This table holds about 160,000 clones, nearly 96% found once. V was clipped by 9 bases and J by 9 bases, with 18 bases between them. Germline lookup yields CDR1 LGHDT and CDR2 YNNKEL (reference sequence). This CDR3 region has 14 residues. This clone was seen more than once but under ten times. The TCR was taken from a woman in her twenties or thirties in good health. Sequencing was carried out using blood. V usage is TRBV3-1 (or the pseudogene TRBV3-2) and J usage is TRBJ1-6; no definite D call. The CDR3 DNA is TGTGCCAGAAGAGACGTCCCGGGCAGTTCACCCCTCCACTTT. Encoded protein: CARRDVPGSSPLHF.